The 30 T cell receptor beta chains below all came from one sample that was sequenced in a study of immune heterogeneity within non-small cell lung tumors. TCRs were amplified from 600 ng gDNA of bulk tumor per sample. Multiple biopsies spaced far apart were taken from each primary tumor during surgery. Patients went through curative surgery, and their non-small cell lung cancer was untreated and newly diagnosed. It was with 32 V and 13 J primers that multiplex PCR amplified TCR beta CDR3. TCRdb reprocessed the multiplex PCR reads via MiXCR and lists one record per CDR3 protein. Altogether 21,000 or so distinct CDR3 sequences are present, roughly 30% being singletons, with the ten largest covering 3.5% to 5%. The source material was lung tumor tissue. The receptors shown here come from a man between 35 and 55 years old with non-small cell lung cancer.

The genes are TRBV20-1 and TRBJ1-1; no reliable D call. Germline V gives CDR1 DFQATT, CDR2 SNEGSKA (reference sequence). The CDR3 covers 12 residues. Deletions cut 5 bases from V and 0 bases from J, with 7 bases between. CDR3 nucleotides: TGCAGTGCTTTGAAGTTGAACACTGAAGCTTTCTTT. Protein: CSALKLNTEAFF.

The chain couples TRBV6-5 to TRBJ2-1; TRBD2 aligns across 11 bases. After removal of 2 bases from V and 7 bases from J, the junction contained 4 bases not matched to a gene. The CDR3 loop spans 15 amino acids. CDR1 and CDR2 (germline): MNHEY, SVGAGI. CDR3 nucleotides: TGTGCCAGCAGTTACGGGGCTAGCGGGAGGAATGAGCAGTTCTTC. The encoded protein is CASSYGASGRNEQFF.

By proportion, this clonotype is medium-sized (0.01 to 0.1%). The chain links TRBV19 to TRBJ1-5; D not certain. CDR3 length equals 15 residues. Trimming removed 8 bases from V and 4 bases from J, with 18 bases in between. Looked up from germline, CDR1 is LNHDA and CDR2 is SQIVND (reference sequence). The CDR3, as DNA: TGTGCCAGTTGGGAAGGCGGGTTCCAAAATCAGCCCCAGCATTTT. Its protein product is CASWEGGFQNQPQHF.

This clonotype was seen repeatedly, ten times or more. The rearrangement uses TRBV14 and TRBJ2-7; 11 bases fit TRBD2. This CDR3 is 15 amino acids long. V lost 2 bases and J lost 3; bases outside the gene matches: 3. Germline loops: CDR1 SGHDN, CDR2 FVKESK. The CDR3 sequence: CASSQSSGRDYEQYF. CDR3 DNA: TGTGCCAGCAGCCAAAGTAGCGGGAGGGACTACGAGCAGTACTTC.

This clonotype occurred once. V is TRBV27 and J is TRBJ2-5; TRBD2 matches 9 bases. The CDR3 covers 14 residues. CDR1 MNHEY and CDR2 SMNVEV come from the germline V gene (reference sequence). Unmatched junction bases numbered 4, after V lost 3 bases and J lost 5 bases. The CDR3 region has the DNA TGTGCCAGCAGTTTGGGCGGGAGGGGTGAGACCCAGTACTTC. Its protein product is CASSLGGRGETQYF.

This clonotype was seen at least ten times. V gene TRBV19 combines with J gene TRBJ1-5, with 9 nucleotides matching TRBD1. V dropped 8 bases and J dropped 3; count of bases not matched to a gene: 17. Per germline, CDR1 LNHDA and CDR2 SQIVND (reference sequence). This CDR3 has 18 residues. The CDR3 region has the DNA TGTGCCAGTCTGAGGACAGGGGCGCGCAGGGGCCCCAATCAGCCCCAGCATTTT. Translation gives CASLRTGARRGPNQPQHF.

This chain connects TRBV20-1 to TRBJ2-4; 8 bases agree with TRBD1. Per germline, CDR1 DFQATT and CDR2 SNEGSKA (reference sequence). Trimming cost V 3 bases and J 13 bases; bases outside gene matches: 11. The CDR3 sequence is 13 residues long. CDR3 residues: CSASGGSRGLQYF. CDR3 bases: TGCAGTGCTAGTGGAGGGAGCAGGGGGCTCCAGTACTTC.

With regard to this clonotype: A read error is possible here, since a much larger clone lies one base away. The chain employs TRBV7-8 and TRBJ2-7; 11 positions match TRBD1. The CDR3 length is 16 residues. Unmatched junction bases numbered 13, after V lost 8 bases and J lost 4 bases. Looked up from germline, CDR1 is SGHVS and CDR2 is FQNEAQ. The CDR3 DNA reads as TGTGCCAGCGGCCCGCCCCTCGGGACAGGGGGTTACGAGCAGTACTTC. Its translation: CASGPPLGTGGYEQYF.

This clonotype was detected a few times. The chain has TRBV12-3 or TRBV12-4 and TRBJ2-7, with TRBD2 matching over 8 bases. Losses at the gene ends were 5 bases for V and 5 bases for J; bases not matched to a gene: 11. The CDR3 sequence is 15 residues long. CDR3 nucleotides: TGTGCCAGCAGTCCTCGGGGGGGGGGCGTCCACGAGCAGTACTTC. This gives the protein CASSPRGGGVHEQYF.

By sample fraction, this clonotype is medium-sized. The chain couples TRBV20-1 to TRBJ2-2; 8 bases agree with TRBD1. V gave up 6 bases and J gave up 5 bases; unmatched junction bases: 8. Germline CDR1 DFQATT, CDR2 SNEGSKA (reference sequence). The CDR3 has 14 amino acids. CDR3 protein: CSASRTGRTGELFF. The CDR3, as DNA: TGCAGTGCCTCCCGGACAGGGAGAACCGGGGAGCTGTTTTTT.

This chain joins TRBV14 and TRBJ2-7; 10 bases map to TRBD1. Germline V gene lookup returns CDR1 SGHDN and CDR2 FVKESK. The CDR3 is 15 residues long. After removal of 2 bases from V and 3 bases from J, the junction contained 4 bases not matched to a gene. Here the CDR3 reads CASSQWDRGNYEQYF. The CDR3 DNA reads as TGTGCCAGCAGCCAATGGGACAGGGGAAACTACGAGCAGTACTTC.

By sample fraction, this clonotype is medium-sized (0.01 to 0.1%). This sequence joins TRBV6-2 or TRBV6-3 and TRBJ2-7; TRBD1 is a possible D gene (6 bases). The CDR3 has 13 residues. Germline CDR1 is MNHEY and CDR2 is SVGEGT. V lost 1 base and J lost 5, with 9 bases in between. The CDR3: CASSYWGPHEQYF. As DNA, the CDR3 is TGTGCCAGCAGTTACTGGGGGCCCCACGAGCAGTACTTC.

The chain combines TRBV29-1 with TRBJ2-1; D perhaps matches TRBD1 (6 bases). CDR3 length equals 13 residues. Germline V gene lookup returns CDR1 SQVTM and CDR2 ANQGSEA. V lost 6 bases and J lost 0, with 9 bases in between. The CDR3 DNA sequence: TGCAGCGTAACAGGGAGCTCCTACAATGAGCAGTTCTTC. This sequence encodes CSVTGSSYNEQFF.

J is TRBJ2-1 and V is TRBV24-1; maybe TRBD1 (6 bases). Germline loops: CDR1 KGHDR, CDR2 SFDVKD. CDR3 length equals 14 residues. The germline V and J ends were trimmed by 6 bases and 4 bases, with 12 bases remaining between them. The CDR3 DNA reads as TGTGCCACCAGTAATACAGGGATATACAATGAGCAGTTCTTC. Its protein product is CATSNTGIYNEQFF.

Of note for this clonotype: A much larger clone lies a single base off, so this may be a read error. The CDR3 loop is CASSPCGGGTYEQYF. DNA for the CDR3: TGTGCCAGCAGTCCGTGTGGGGGGGGGACCTACGAGCAGTACTTC. The chain uses TRBV6-4 and TRBJ2-7, with TRBD2 matching over 7 bases. The V segment lost 5 bases and the J segment 2 bases; nucleotides outside the gene matches: 9. This CDR3 contains 15 residues. Germline V gene data show CDR1 as MRHNA and CDR2 as SNTAGT.

The chain combines TRBV20-1 with TRBJ2-7; D call uncertain. Looked up from germline, CDR1 is DFQATT and CDR2 is SNEGSKA (reference sequence). This CDR3 has 14 residues. V dropped 3 bases and J dropped 6 bases, with 18 bases sitting between them. The CDR3 DNA is TGCAGTGCTAGCTACCAGCGTAAGGCAGGCGAGCAGTACTTC. This codes for CSASYQRKAGEQYF.

A note on this clonotype: One base away lies a much larger clone, so this may be a sequencing read error. The genes are TRBV6-1 and TRBJ1-4; D gene ambiguous. The CDR3 has 12 residues. CDR1 is MNHNS and CDR2 is SASEGT in the germline V gene. V was clipped by 6 bases and J by 6 bases, with 8 bases between them. The CDR3 nucleotides read TGTGCCAGCAGCCAACCGTATGAAAAACTGTTTTTT. This sequence encodes CASSQPYEKLFF.

This clonotype was seen ten or more times. The genes are TRBV7-9 and TRBJ2-7; TRBD2 matches 10 bases. Germline V gene sequence: CDR1 SEHNR, CDR2 FQNEAQ (reference sequence). V trimming: 0 bases; J trimming: 3 bases; junction bases outside the gene matches: 2. There are 15 residues in the CDR3. Here the CDR3 reads CASSLARTSGYEQYF. Here the CDR3 DNA reads TGTGCCAGCAGCTTAGCAAGGACTAGCGGCTACGAGCAGTACTTC.

The chain carries TRBV5-1 and TRBJ2-5, with 11 bases aligning to TRBD1. The J segment lost 5 bases and the V segment lost 5 bases, leaving 11 bases of the junction unmatched. Per germline, CDR1 SGHRS and CDR2 YFSETQ. This CDR3 has 16 amino acids. The CDR3 reads CASSPGQGAMSETQYF. The DNA for the CDR3 is TGCGCCAGCAGTCCTGGACAGGGGGCGATGAGTGAGACCCAGTACTTC.

This clonotype was detected many times. This sequence joins TRBV12-3 or TRBV12-4 and TRBJ1-1; 7 positions agree with TRBD1. After removal of 6 bases from V and 8 bases from J, the junction contained 3 bases not matched to a gene. The CDR3 contains 11 residues. The CDR3 DNA is TGTGCCAGCAGCCGGGACAGAGAAGCTTTCTTT. Translated: CASSRDREAFF.

As regards this clonotype: This may be a read error, as it is one base from a much larger clone. The chain has TRBV5-1 and TRBJ2-7; D is perhaps TRBD2 (5 bases). Germline loops: CDR1 SGHRS, CDR2 YFSETQ. V lost 4 bases, J lost 7 bases, and 18 bases lay in between. The CDR3 extends over 14 amino acids. As DNA, the CDR3 is TGCGCCAGCAGCCAGCGAGCGGTAGCTCGGGAGCAGTACTTC. Translated, it gives CASSQRAVAREQYF.

This clonotype was recorded many times. This chain uses TRBV5-5 with TRBJ2-7; D is ambiguous. Germline V CDR1 and CDR2: SGHKS, YYEKEE (reference sequence). Deletions cut 3 bases from V and 9 bases from J, with 22 bases between. CDR3 size: 15 residues. The DNA for the CDR3 is TGTGCCAGCAGCTCGTGGGCGGCCAGAGGATATGGGCAGTACTTC. It yields the protein CASSSWAARGYGQYF.

The rearrangement joins TRBV15 to TRBJ2-7; unclear D gene. In germline, CDR1 is LNHNV, CDR2 YYDKDF (reference sequence). V shed 8 bases and J shed 6 bases, with 17 bases lying between them. This CDR3 is built from 13 residues. The DNA of the CDR3 is TGTGCCACCGGGAAGCTCGCAGTCTCCGAGCAGTACTTC. Protein: CATGKLAVSEQYF. The whole variable domain, filled in from reference TRBV15 and TRBJ2-7, reads DAMVIQNPRYQVTQFGKPVTLSCSQTLNHNVMYWYQQKSSQAPKLLFHYYDKDFNNEADTPDNFQSRRPNTSFCFLDIRSPGLGDTAMYLCATGKLAVSEQYFGPGTRLTVT.

Worth noting for this clonotype: A much bigger clone sits one base away, suggesting this may be a read error. The rearrangement uses TRBV9 and TRBJ1-3; D gene ambiguous. The CDR3 runs to 12 residues. Germline loops: CDR1 SGDLS, CDR2 YYNGEE. The CDR3, as DNA: TGTGCCAGCAGCCCGACTGGAAACACCTTATATTTT. It encodes CASSPTGNTLYF. Using reference TRBV9 and TRBJ1-3 for the parts outside the CDR3, the full variable domain is DSGVTQTPKHLITATGQRVTLRCSPRSGDLSVYWYQQSLDQGLQFLIQYYNGEERAKGNILERFSAQQFPDLHSELNLSSLELGDSALYFCASSPTGNTLYFGEGSWLTVV.

This clonotype occurred many times. The chain combines TRBV15 with TRBJ1-1; tentative D call: TRBD1 (5 bases). Trimming cost V 3 bases and J 1 base, with 6 bases left between them. CDR1 LNHNV and CDR2 YYDKDF come from the germline V gene (reference sequence). The CDR3 has 13 residues. Here the CDR3 reads CATSRDKNTEAFF. The CDR3 DNA sequence: TGTGCCACCAGCAGGGACAAGAACACTGAAGCTTTCTTT.

This clonotype appeared many times. This chain joins TRBV24-1 and TRBJ1-2; D remains unclear. V dropped 4 bases and J dropped 6 bases, with 11 bases sitting between them. The CDR3 is 13 amino acids. In germline, CDR1 is KGHDR, CDR2 SFDVKD. This chain's CDR3 is CATSDDHPNGYTF. CDR3 sequence (DNA): TGTGCCACCAGTGACGACCACCCTAATGGCTACACCTTC.

By frequency in the sample, this clonotype is medium-sized. The chain combines TRBV27 with TRBJ1-5; 8 bases map to TRBD1. This CDR3 is 18 amino acids long. The ends lost 5 bases at V and 1 base at J; junction bases unmatched: 13. The germline V gene encodes CDR1 MNHEY and CDR2 SMNVEV (reference sequence). CDR3 nucleotide sequence: TGTGCCAGCAGTCCCCGGGGAGGCAGGGGGCTAAGCAATCAGCCCCAGCATTTT. Its translation is CASSPRGGRGLSNQPQHF.

The CDR3 region has the DNA TGTGCCACCAGCCCCCAGAACATCTGCACACACAGGGGGATATCCTACGAGCAGTACTTC. This sequence encodes CATSPQNICTHRGISYEQYF. This chain links TRBV15 with TRBJ2-7, with 8 nucleotides matching TRBD1. Trimming at V came to 5 bases and at J to 1 base, leaving 22 bases not matched to a gene. The CDR3 spans 20 residues. CDR1 is LNHNV, CDR2 YYDKDF, per germline (reference sequence).

This clonotype was found many times. Germline and junction disagree at one end, which may indicate a read error. This chain joins TRBV20-1 and TRBJ1-3; D is ambiguous. This CDR3 contains 12 residues. Germline V gives CDR1 DFQATT, CDR2 SNEGSKA (reference sequence). CDR3 coding DNA: TGCAGTGCTAGAGCGGGTGGAGACACCATATATTTT. This gives the protein CSARAGGDTIYF.

This rearrangement joins TRBV20-1 to TRBJ1-5; the match to TRBD1 covers 9 bases. The CDR3 has 16 residues. Germline CDR1 is DFQATT and CDR2 is SNEGSKA (reference sequence). With 4 bases clipped from V and 3 bases from J, the junction kept 10 bases outside the gene matches. CDR3 in DNA: TGCAGTGCTACCCGGGGGACAGGGATCGACAATCAGCCCCAGCATTTT. As protein: CSATRGTGIDNQPQHF.